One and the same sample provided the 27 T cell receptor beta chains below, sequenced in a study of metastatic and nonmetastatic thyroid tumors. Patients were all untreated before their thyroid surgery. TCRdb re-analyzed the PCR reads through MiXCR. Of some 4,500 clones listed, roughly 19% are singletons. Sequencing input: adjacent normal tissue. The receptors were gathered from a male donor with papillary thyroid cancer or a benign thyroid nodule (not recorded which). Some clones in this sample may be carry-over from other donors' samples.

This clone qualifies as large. In nucleotides, the CDR3 is TGTGCCAGCAGTGAAATCAGGGGGGGAAACACCATATATTTT. It translates to CASSEIRGGNTIYF. The J gene is TRBJ1-3, the V gene TRBV2; 7 bases line up with TRBD1. The germline V gene encodes CDR1 SNHLY and CDR2 FYNNEI. J lost 4 bases, V lost 2 bases, and 2 bases had no gene match. This CDR3 is built from 14 residues.

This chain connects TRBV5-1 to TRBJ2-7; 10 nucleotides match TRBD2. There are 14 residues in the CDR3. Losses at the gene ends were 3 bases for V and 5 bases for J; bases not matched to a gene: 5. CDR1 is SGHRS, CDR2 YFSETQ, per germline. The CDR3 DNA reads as TGCGCCAGCAGCTCACTAGCGGGATACGACGAGCAGTACTTC. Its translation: CASSSLAGYDEQYF.

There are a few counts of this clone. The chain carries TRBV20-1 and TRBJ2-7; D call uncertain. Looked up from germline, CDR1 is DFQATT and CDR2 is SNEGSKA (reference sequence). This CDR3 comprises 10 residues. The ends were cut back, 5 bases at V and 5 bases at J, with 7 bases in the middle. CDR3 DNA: TGCAGTGCTTTCAATAACGAGCAGTACTTC. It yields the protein CSAFNNEQYF.

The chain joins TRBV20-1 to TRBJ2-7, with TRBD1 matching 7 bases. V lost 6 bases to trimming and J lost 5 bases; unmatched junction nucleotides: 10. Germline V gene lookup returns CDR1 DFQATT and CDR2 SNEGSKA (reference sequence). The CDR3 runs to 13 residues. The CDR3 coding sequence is TGCAGTGCCGAGCCGGGACAGAGGGACGAGCAGTACTTC. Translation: CSAEPGQRDEQYF.

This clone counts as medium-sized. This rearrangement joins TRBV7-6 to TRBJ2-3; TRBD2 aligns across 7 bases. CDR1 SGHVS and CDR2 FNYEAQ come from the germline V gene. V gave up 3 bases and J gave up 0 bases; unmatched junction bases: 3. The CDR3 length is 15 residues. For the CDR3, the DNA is TGTGCCAGCAGCTTTGACGGGGGGAGCACAGATACGCAGTATTTT. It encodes CASSFDGGSTDTQYF.

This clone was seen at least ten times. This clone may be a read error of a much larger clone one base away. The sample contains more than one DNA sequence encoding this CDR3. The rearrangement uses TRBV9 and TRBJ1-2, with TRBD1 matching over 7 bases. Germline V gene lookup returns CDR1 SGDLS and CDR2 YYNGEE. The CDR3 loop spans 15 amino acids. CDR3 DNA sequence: TGCGCCAGCAGCTCCAACCGCCAGGGGGTCTATGGCTACACCTTC. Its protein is CASSSNRQGVYGYTF.

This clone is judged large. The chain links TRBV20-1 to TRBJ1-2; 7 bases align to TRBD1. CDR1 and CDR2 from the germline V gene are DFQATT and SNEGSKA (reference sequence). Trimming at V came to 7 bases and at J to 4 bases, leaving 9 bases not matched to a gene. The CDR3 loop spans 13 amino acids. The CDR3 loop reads CSVPLRDSYGYTF. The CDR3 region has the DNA TGCAGTGTTCCCCTCCGGGACAGCTATGGCTACACCTTC.

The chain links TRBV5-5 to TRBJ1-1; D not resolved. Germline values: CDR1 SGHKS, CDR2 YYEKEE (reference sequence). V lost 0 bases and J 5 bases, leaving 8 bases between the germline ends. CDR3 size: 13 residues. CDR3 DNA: TGTGCCAGCAGCTTGGACGTCGGAACTGAAGCTTTCTTT. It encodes CASSLDVGTEAFF.

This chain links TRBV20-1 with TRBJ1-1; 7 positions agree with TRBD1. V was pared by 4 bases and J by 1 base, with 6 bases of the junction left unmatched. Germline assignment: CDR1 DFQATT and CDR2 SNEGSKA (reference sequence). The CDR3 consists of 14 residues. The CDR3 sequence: CSATTGDTNTEAFF. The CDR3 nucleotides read TGCAGTGCTACCACAGGGGACACGAACACTGAAGCTTTCTTT.

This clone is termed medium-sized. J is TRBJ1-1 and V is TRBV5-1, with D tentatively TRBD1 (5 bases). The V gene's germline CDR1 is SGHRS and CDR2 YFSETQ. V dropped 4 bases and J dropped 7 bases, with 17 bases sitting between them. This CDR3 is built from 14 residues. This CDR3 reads CASSLMGGTDEAFF. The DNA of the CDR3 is TGCGCCAGCAGCCTAATGGGGGGAACGGATGAAGCTTTCTTT.

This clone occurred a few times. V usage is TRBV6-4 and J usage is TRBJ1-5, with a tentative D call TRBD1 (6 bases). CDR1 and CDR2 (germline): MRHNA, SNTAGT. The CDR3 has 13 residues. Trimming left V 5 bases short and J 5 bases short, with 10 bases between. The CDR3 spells CASSLGGDQPQHF. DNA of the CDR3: TGTGCCAGCAGTCTAGGGGGTGATCAGCCCCAGCATTTT.

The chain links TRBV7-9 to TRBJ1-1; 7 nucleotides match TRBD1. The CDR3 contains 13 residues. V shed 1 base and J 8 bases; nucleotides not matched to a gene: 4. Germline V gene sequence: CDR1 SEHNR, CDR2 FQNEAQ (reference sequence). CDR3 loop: CASSLGSTGEAFF. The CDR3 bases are TGTGCCAGCAGCTTAGGTTCGACAGGGGAAGCTTTCTTT.

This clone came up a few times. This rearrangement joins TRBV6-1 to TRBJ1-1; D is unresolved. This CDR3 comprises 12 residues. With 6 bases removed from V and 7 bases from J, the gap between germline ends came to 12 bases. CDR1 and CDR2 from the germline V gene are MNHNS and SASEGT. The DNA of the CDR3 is TGTGCCAGCAGGATGGACCGCCTTGAAGCTTTCTTT. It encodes CASRMDRLEAFF.

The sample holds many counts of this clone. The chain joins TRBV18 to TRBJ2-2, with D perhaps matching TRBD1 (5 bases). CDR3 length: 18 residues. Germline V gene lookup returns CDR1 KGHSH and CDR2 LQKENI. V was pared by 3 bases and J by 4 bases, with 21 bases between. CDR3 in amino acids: CASSPLNLQGSFTGELFF. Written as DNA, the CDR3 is TGTGCCAGCTCACCCTTGAACCTTCAGGGCAGCTTCACCGGGGAGCTGTTTTTT. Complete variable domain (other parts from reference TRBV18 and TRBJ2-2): NAGVMQNPRHLVRRRGQEARLRCSPMKGHSHVYWYRQLPEEGLKFMVYLQKENIIDESGMPKERFSAEFPKEGPSILRIQQVVRGDSAAYFCASSPLNLQGSFTGELFFGEGSRLTVL.

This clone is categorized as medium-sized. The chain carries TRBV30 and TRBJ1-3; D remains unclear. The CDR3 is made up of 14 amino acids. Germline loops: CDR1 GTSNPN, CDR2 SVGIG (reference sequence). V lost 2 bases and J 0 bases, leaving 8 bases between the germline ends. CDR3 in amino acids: CAWSQGLSGNTIYF. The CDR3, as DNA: TGTGCCTGGAGTCAAGGACTCTCTGGAAACACCATATATTTT.

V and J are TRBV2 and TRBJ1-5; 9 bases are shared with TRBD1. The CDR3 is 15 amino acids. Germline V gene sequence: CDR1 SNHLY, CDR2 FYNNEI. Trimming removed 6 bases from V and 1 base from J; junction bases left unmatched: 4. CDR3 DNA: TGTGCCAGCAGCATACAGGGGGCGAGCAATCAGCCCCAGCATTTT. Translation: CASSIQGASNQPQHF.

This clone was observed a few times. The DNA for the CDR3 is TGTGCCAGTACCCAGGACAGGGTTGGGAAGACGCAGTATTTT. As protein: CASTQDRVGKTQYF. The chain employs TRBV19 and TRBJ2-3; 8 positions match TRBD1. This CDR3 spans 14 amino acids. Germline V CDR1 and CDR2: LNHDA, SQIVND (reference sequence). Losses at the gene ends were 7 bases for V and 9 bases for J; bases not matched to a gene: 12. The complete variable domain, with remaining parts taken from reference TRBV19 and TRBJ2-3, reads DGGITQSPKYLFRKEGQNVTLSCEQNLNHDAMYWYRQDPGQGLRLIYYSQIVNDFQKGDIAEGYSVSREKKESFPLTVTSAQKNPTAFYLCASTQDRVGKTQYFGPGTRLTVL.

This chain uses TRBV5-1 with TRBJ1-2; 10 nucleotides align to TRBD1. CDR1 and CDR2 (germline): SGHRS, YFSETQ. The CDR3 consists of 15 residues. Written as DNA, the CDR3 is TGCGAAAGCAGCAAAACCGGGACAGGGGTGGATGGCTACACCTTC. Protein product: CESSKTGTGVDGYTF.

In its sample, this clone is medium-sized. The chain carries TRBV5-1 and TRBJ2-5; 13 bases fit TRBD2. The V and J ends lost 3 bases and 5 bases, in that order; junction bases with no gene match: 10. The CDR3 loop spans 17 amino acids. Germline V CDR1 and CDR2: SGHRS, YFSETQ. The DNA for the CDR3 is TGCGCCAGCAGCTCCGGGACTAGCGGGGCCGGGGGTGAGACCCAGTACTTC. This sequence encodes CASSSGTSGAGGETQYF.

The CDR3 coding sequence is TGTGCCAGCAGCTTAACGGGACAGGGAACAGATACGCAGTATTTT. It yields the protein CASSLTGQGTDTQYF. The V call is TRBV7-2, the J call TRBJ2-3; 9 bases match TRBD1. V was clipped by 2 bases and J by 3 bases; unmatched bases: 3. Germline loops: CDR1 SGHTA, CDR2 FQGNSA. This CDR3 has 15 amino acids.

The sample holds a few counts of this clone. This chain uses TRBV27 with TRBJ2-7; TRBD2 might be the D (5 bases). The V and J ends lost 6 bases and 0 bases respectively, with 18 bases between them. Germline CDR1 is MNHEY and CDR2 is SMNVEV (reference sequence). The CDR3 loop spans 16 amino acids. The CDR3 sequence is CASSLPPQGSSYEQYV. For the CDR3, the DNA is TGTGCCAGCAGCCTCCCCCCCCAAGGGAGCTCCTACGAGCAGTACGTC.

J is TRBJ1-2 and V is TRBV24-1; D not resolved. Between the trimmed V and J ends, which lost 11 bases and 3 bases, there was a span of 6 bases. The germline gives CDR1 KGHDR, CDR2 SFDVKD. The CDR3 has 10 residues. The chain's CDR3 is CAMKDYGYTF. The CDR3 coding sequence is TGTGCCATGAAGGACTATGGCTACACCTTC.

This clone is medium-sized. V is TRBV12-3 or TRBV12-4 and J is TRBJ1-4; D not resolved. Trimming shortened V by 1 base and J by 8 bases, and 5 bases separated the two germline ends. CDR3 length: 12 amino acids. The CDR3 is CASSLGGEKLFF. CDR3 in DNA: TGTGCCAGCAGTTTAGGTGGCGAAAAACTGTTTTTT.

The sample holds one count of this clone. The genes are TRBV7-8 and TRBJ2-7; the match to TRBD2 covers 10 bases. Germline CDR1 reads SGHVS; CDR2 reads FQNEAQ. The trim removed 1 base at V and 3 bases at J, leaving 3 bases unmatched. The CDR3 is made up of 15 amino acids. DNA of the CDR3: TGTGCCAGCAGCTTAGTGGCTAGCGGGAGCTACGAGCAGTACGTC. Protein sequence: CASSLVASGSYEQYV.

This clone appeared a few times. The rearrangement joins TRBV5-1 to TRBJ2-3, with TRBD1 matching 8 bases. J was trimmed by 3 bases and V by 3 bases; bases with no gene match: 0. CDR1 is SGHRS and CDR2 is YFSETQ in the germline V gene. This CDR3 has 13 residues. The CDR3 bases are TGCGCCAGCAGCTGGACAGGGACAGATACGCAGTATTTT. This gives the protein CASSWTGTDTQYF. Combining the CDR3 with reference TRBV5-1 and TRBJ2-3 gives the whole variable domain KAGVTQTPRYLIKTRGQQVTLSCSPISGHRSVSWYQQTPGQGLQFLFEYFSETQRNKGNFPGRFSGRQFSNSRSEMNVSTLELGDSALYLCASSWTGTDTQYFGPGTRLTVL.

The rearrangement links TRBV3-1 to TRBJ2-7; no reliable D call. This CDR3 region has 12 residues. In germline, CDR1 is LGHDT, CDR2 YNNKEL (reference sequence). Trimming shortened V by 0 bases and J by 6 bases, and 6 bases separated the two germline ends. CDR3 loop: CASSQDRTEQYF. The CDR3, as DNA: TGTGCCAGCAGCCAAGATCGAACCGAGCAGTACTTC.

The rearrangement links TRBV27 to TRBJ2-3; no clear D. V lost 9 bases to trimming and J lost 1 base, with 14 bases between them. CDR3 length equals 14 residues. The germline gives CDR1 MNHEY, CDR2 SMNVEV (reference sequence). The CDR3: CASKTLIGTDTQYF. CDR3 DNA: TGTGCCAGTAAGACCCTAATAGGCACAGATACGCAGTATTTT.